A single sample is the source of the 2 T cell receptor beta chains below, sequenced in a study of T-cell memory formation after mild COVID-19. TCRdb processed the 5' RACE reads anew with MiXCR; each CDR3 protein has one entry. The sample carries about 250,000 distinct CDR3 sequences, roughly 17% recorded once. Sequencing was carried out using PBMCs or a T cell subset sorted from them (not recorded which). The receptors here all came from a man between 18 and 35 years old who had mild COVID-19 (a few samples of this study predate the infection). Cell type and time point are not known.

This clonotype was recorded a few times. The rearrangement links TRBV7-8 to TRBJ2-7; D is undetermined. The CDR3 extends over 11 amino acids. Trimming took off 5 bases at V and 6 bases at J, with 8 bases between the two ends. In germline, CDR1 is SGHVS, CDR2 FQNEAQ. Here the CDR3 reads CASSPFREQYF. CDR3 bases: TGTGCCAGCAGCCCTTTCCGCGAGCAGTACTTC.

This clonotype was seen repeatedly, ten times or more. This chain connects TRBV25-1 to TRBJ2-5; D unclear. Germline-derived CDR1 and CDR2 are MGHDK and SYGVNS. Trimming took 1 base from V and 5 from J, leaving 14 bases between them. The CDR3 consists of 15 residues. The CDR3: CASSESGRMGETQYF. CDR3 coding DNA: TGTGCCAGCAGTGAATCCGGGCGGATGGGGGAGACCCAGTACTTC.